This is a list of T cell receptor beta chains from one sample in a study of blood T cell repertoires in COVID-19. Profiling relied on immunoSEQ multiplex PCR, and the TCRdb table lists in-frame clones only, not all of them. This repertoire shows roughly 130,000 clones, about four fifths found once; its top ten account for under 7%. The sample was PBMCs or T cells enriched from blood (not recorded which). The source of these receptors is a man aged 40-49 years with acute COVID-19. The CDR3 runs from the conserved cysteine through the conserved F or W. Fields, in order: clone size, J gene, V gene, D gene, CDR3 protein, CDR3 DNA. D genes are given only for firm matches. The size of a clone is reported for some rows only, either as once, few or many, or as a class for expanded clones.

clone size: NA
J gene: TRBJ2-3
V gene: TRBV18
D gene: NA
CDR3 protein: CASSPDQGVTDTQYF
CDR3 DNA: TGTGCCAGCTCACCAGACCAGGGCGTCACAGATACGCAGTATTTT

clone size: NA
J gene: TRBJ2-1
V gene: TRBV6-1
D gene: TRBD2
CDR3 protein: CASSQAGGSYNEQFF
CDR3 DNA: TGTGCCAGCAGTCAAGCGGGAGGATCCTACAATGAGCAGTTCTTC

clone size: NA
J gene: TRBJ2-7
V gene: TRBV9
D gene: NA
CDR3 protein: CASSVGNSYEQYF
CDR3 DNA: TGTGCCAGCAGCGTAGGGAACAGCTACGAGCAGTACTTC

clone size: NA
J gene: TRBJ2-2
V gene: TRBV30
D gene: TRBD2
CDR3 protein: CAWWASGLAGTGELFF
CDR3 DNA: TGTGCCTGGTGGGCCTCGGGACTAGCGGGTACCGGGGAGCTGTTTTTT

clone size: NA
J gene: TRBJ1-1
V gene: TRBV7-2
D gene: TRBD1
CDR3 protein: CASSLAGGRDTEAFF
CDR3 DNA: TGTGCCAGCAGCTTAGCAGGGGGCAGGGACACTGAAGCTTTCTTT

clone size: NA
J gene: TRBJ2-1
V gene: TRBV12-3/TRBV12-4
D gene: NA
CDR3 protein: CASSLERLNEQFF
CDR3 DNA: TGTGCCAGCAGTTTAGAGCGCCTCAATGAGCAGTTCTTC

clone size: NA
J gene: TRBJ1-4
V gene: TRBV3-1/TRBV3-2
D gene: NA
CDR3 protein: CASSQGAMPGATNEKLFF
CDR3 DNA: TGTGCCAGCAGCCAAGGAGCGATGCCGGGAGCAACTAATGAAAAACTGTTTTTT

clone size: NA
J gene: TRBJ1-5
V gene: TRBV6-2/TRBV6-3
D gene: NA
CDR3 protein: CASSSLGTSDQPQHF
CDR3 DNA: TGTGCCAGCAGTTCCCTCGGGACATCGGATCAGCCCCAGCATTTT

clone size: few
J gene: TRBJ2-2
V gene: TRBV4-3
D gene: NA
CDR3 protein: CASSQDWQRPGELFF
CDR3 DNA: TGCGCCAGCAGCCAAGATTGGCAGCGACCCGGGGAGCTGTTTTTT

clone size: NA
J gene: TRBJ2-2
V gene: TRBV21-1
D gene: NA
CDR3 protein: CASSSSPTTGYTGELFF
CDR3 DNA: TGTGCCAGCAGCTCCAGCCCCACGACAGGGTACACCGGGGAGCTGTTTTTT

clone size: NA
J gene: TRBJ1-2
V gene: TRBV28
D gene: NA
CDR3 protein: CASSETGPDYGYTF
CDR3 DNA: TGTGCCAGCAGTGAGACAGGCCCCGACTATGGCTACACCTTC

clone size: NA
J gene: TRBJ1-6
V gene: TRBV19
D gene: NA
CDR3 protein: CASSIRGSREPLHF
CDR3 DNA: TGTGCCAGTAGTATTCGCGGCTCCCGGGAGCCCCTCCACTTT

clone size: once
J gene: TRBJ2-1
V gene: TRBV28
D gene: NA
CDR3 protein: CASSLGQGAYNEQFF
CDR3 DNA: TGTGCCAGCAGTTTAGGGCAGGGTGCCTACAATGAGCAGTTCTTC

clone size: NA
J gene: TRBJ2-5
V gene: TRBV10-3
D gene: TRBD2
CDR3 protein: CAHSLAGGRLETQYF
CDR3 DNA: TGTGCCCATTCTTTAGCGGGAGGGAGGTTAGAGACCCAGTACTTC

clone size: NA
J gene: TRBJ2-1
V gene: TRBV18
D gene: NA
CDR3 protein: CASSAGTYTYNEQFF
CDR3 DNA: TGTGCCAGCTCAGCCGGGACTTATACCTACAATGAGCAGTTCTTC

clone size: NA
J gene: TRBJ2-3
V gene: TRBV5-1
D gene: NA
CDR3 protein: CASSSGPDISTDTQYF
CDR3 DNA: TGCGCCAGCAGTTCAGGGCCTGATATTAGCACAGATACGCAGTATTTT